There are a few counts of the clone carrying this T cell receptor beta chain. Its antigen is undetermined. A J-beta primer mix and a sample-barcoded 5' primer were used in a second PCR of roughly 6 to 11 cycles. One entry per CDR3 protein results from TCRdb running MiXCR on the 5' RACE reads. Among around 1,800,000 distinct CDR3 sequences listed, approximately 40% were seen once. This sample was taken from a study of blood T cells in healthy people across ages. Findings of the study overall: Researchers deemed the diversity estimates from one million T cells underestimates. Roughly linearly, TCR beta diversity per million T cells fell as age increased. Naive CD4+ cells and diversity were both higher in long-lived donors than in aged donors.

V lost 6 bases and J lost 2; bases outside the gene matches: 12. The CDR3 consists of 17 residues. Donors were healthy Caucasian individuals from Russia aged roughly 6 to 90. The rearrangement uses TRBV12-3 or TRBV12-4 and TRBJ2-5, with 10 bases identical to TRBD2. The clonotype was recovered from a human donor in good health. What was sequenced was blood. DNA for the CDR3: TGTGCCAGCAGCCCTCCCTGGATAGCGGGGGGACAAGAGACCCAGTACTTC. Translating gives CASSPPWIAGGQETQYF.